This is a list of T cell receptor beta chains from one sample in a study of T cells expressing NK-cell markers. TCRdb re-called the 5' RACE reads and shows each CDR3 protein once, DNA omitted. There are some 110,000 distinct CDR3 sequences in the sample, with around 20% held by the top ten. The sample taken for sequencing was blood T cells: a sorted CD56 or NKG2C T cell subset, CD4+ or CD8+ T cells, or bulk PBMC T cells (not recorded which). Receptor source: a woman between 18 and 70 years old in good health. CDR3s include the opening cysteine and the closing phenylalanine or tryptophan.

cdr3_aa: CATSDLDRGADTQYF; j_call: TRBJ2-3; v_call: TRBV24-1
cdr3_aa: CASSVLGWDETQYF; j_call: TRBJ2-5; v_call: TRBV9
cdr3_aa: CASSQDLRGEQFF; j_call: TRBJ2-1; v_call: TRBV4-3
cdr3_aa: CSVETGDRINEQFF; j_call: TRBJ2-1; v_call: TRBV29-1
cdr3_aa: CASSLALEGARSYTF; j_call: TRBJ1-2; v_call: TRBV7-9
cdr3_aa: CASSVEGARSYNEQFF; j_call: TRBJ2-1; v_call: TRBV9
cdr3_aa: CASSQPLGGPQHF; j_call: TRBJ1-5; v_call: TRBV4-3
cdr3_aa: CSATGLALGNVLTF; j_call: TRBJ2-6; v_call: TRBV20-1
cdr3_aa: CASSEKENTEAFF; j_call: TRBJ1-1; v_call: TRBV6-1
cdr3_aa: CAWNYQGTATGEQYF; j_call: TRBJ2-7; v_call: TRBV30
cdr3_aa: CASSLRGVRRADTQYF; j_call: TRBJ2-3; v_call: TRBV3-1
cdr3_aa: CASSQDAFSSYNSPLHF; j_call: TRBJ1-6; v_call: TRBV4-1
cdr3_aa: CSARGLSPTQGTDTQYF; j_call: TRBJ2-3; v_call: TRBV20-1
cdr3_aa: CASSLDGLAAYNEQFF; j_call: TRBJ2-1; v_call: TRBV5-4
cdr3_aa: CASSYVLTDTQYF; j_call: TRBJ2-3; v_call: TRBV6-5
cdr3_aa: CASRYGLNTEAFF; j_call: TRBJ1-1; v_call: TRBV28
cdr3_aa: CASSPPLAGEQYF; j_call: TRBJ2-7; v_call: TRBV18
cdr3_aa: CASSLGGGWAEAFF; j_call: TRBJ1-1; v_call: TRBV7-9
cdr3_aa: CASSLSIGAEGHSGANVLTF; j_call: TRBJ2-6; v_call: TRBV11-1
cdr3_aa: CASSPWASTSYGYTF; j_call: TRBJ1-2; v_call: TRBV27
cdr3_aa: CATTVGREYETQYF; j_call: TRBJ2-5; v_call: TRBV28
cdr3_aa: CASSGFRGRAHNEQFF; j_call: TRBJ2-1; v_call: TRBV28
cdr3_aa: CASSLPYSGSINEQFF; j_call: TRBJ2-1; v_call: TRBV12-3/TRBV12-4
cdr3_aa: CATSDPTGWGETQYF; j_call: TRBJ2-5; v_call: TRBV24-1
cdr3_aa: CASSPPTWTGHETQYF; j_call: TRBJ2-5; v_call: TRBV5-6
cdr3_aa: CASSSLKQGWVSGANVLTF; j_call: TRBJ2-6; v_call: TRBV11-2
cdr3_aa: CASSQDRGGPLNTEAFF; j_call: TRBJ1-1; v_call: TRBV4-3
cdr3_aa: CASRISPGQATEAFF; j_call: TRBJ1-1; v_call: TRBV28
cdr3_aa: CASSFGGANVLTF; j_call: TRBJ2-6; v_call: TRBV27
cdr3_aa: CASSPRRRETQYF; j_call: TRBJ2-5; v_call: TRBV12-3/TRBV12-4
cdr3_aa: CASSPRKGEQDTQYF; j_call: TRBJ2-3; v_call: TRBV7-3
cdr3_aa: CASSDGLTGELFF; j_call: TRBJ2-2; v_call: TRBV2
cdr3_aa: CASSKKGSQETQYF; j_call: TRBJ2-5; v_call: TRBV12-3/TRBV12-4
cdr3_aa: CASSLAGELETQYF; j_call: TRBJ2-5; v_call: TRBV5-6
cdr3_aa: CASSPEASGKNIQYF; j_call: TRBJ2-4; v_call: TRBV6-1
cdr3_aa: CASSRWTGPYDELYF; j_call: TRBJ2-7; v_call: TRBV12-3/TRBV12-4
cdr3_aa: CASRGGRIVTGELFF; j_call: TRBJ2-2; v_call: TRBV28
cdr3_aa: CASTRGALNYGYTF; j_call: TRBJ1-2; v_call: TRBV6-1
cdr3_aa: CASSLLPHLGRGEKLFF; j_call: TRBJ1-4; v_call: TRBV27
cdr3_aa: CSARVGDLTQLYGYTF; j_call: TRBJ1-2; v_call: TRBV20-1
cdr3_aa: CASSQGTGDNSPLHF; j_call: TRBJ1-6; v_call: TRBV4-3
cdr3_aa: CASSASGRWDTQYF; j_call: TRBJ2-3; v_call: TRBV9
cdr3_aa: CASSPGFRDYGYTF; j_call: TRBJ1-2; v_call: TRBV4-3
cdr3_aa: CASSVGLAEETQYF; j_call: TRBJ2-5; v_call: TRBV9
cdr3_aa: CASSHPGQGFNEQFF; j_call: TRBJ2-1; v_call: TRBV3-1